This T cell receptor beta chain is from a study of T cells in localized non-small cell lung cancer. Whole-study findings and limits: It remains possible that heterogeneity exists, since only one tumor region was sequenced. Longer overall survival accompanied higher blood T cell density.

Libraries were prepared by immunoSEQ multiplex PCR; TCRdb keeps only in-frame clonotypes and omits some of them. The sample yields 31,000 or so clones, 80% to 90% seen once. The length of the CDR3 is 14 residues. V trimming: 7 bases; J trimming: 1 base; junction bases outside the gene matches: 7. Germline-derived CDR1 and CDR2 are SGHRS and YFSETQ. This clone was picked up a small number of times. As yet, its antigen is unknown. The specimen was peripheral blood, collected before any cancer treatment. The TCR sequence derives from a woman aged 40 to 75 with stage I lung adenocarcinoma. The chain employs TRBV5-1 and TRBJ2-5, with 7 bases lining up with TRBD1. The CDR3 DNA reads TGCGCCAGCTCCTACAACAGGGGCCAAGAGACCCAGTACTTC. Translation: CASSYNRGQETQYF. The variable domain in full, with the rest retrieved from reference TRBV5-1 and TRBJ2-5, is KAGVTQTPRYLIKTRGQQVTLSCSPISGHRSVSWYQQTPGQGLQFLFEYFSETQRNKGNFPGRFSGRQFSNSRSEMNVSTLELGDSALYLCASSYNRGQETQYFGPGTRLLVL.